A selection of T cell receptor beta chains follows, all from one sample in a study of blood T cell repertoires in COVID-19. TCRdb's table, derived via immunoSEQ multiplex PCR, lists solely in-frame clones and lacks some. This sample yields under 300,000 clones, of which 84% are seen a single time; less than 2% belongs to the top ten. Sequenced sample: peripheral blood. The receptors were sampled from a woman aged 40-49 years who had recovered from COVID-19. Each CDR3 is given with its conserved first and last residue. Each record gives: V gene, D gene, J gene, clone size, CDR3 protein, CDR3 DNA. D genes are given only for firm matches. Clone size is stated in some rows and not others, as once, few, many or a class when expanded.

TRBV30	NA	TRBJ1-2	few	CAWSPGGGYTF	TGTGCCTGGAGTCCCGGAGGAGGCTACACCTTC
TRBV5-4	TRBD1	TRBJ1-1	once	CASSPSSGQGRNTEAFF	TGTGCCAGCAGCCCATCGAGCGGACAGGGGCGGAACACTGAAGCTTTCTTT
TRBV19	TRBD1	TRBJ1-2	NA	CASSANRGMDYGYTF	TGTGCCAGTAGTGCAAACAGGGGTATGGACTATGGCTACACCTTC
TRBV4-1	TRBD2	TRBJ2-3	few	CASSQDGTSGDTDTQYF	TGCGCCAGCAGCCAAGATGGGACTAGCGGGGACACAGATACGCAGTATTTT
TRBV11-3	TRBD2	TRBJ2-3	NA	CASSLNGGSTDTQYF	TGTGCCAGCAGCTTAAACGGGGGGAGCACAGATACGCAGTATTTT
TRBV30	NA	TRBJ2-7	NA	CAWSVDRTWSYEQYF	TGTGCCTGGAGTGTTGACCGAACTTGGAGCTACGAGCAGTACTTC
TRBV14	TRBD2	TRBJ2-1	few	CASSQVPGLAGMREQFF	TGTGCCAGCAGCCAAGTTCCGGGACTAGCGGGGATGCGTGAGCAGTTCTTC
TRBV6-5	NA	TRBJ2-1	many	CASSHRNNEQFF	TGTGCCAGCAGTCACAGGAACAATGAGCAGTTCTTC
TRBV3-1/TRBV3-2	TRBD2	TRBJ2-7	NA	CASSQGIGSGGYEQYF	TGTGCCAGCAGCCAGGGCATTGGGTCGGGGGGCTACGAGCAGTACTTC
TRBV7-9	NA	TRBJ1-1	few	CASSFLQVMNTEAFF	TGTGCCAGCAGCTTCTTACAGGTAATGAACACTGAAGCTTTCTTT
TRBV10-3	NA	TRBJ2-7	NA	CAISDGQASYEQYF	TGTGCCATCAGTGATGGTCAGGCGTCCTACGAGCAGTACTTC
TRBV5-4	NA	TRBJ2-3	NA	CASSFGQGDTQYF	TGTGCCAGCAGCTTCGGGCAGGGGGATACGCAGTATTTT
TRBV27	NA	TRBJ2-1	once	CASTSRRGSYNEQFF	TGTGCCAGCACTTCTCGCAGGGGCTCCTACAATGAGCAGTTCTTC
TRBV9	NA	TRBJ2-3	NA	CASSVTGHTDTQYF	TGTGCCAGCAGCGTCACAGGGCACACAGATACGCAGTATTTT
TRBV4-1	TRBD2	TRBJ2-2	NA	CASSRGLAGGTNTGELFF	TGCGCCAGCAGCCGTGGACTAGCGGGGGGTACGAACACCGGGGAGCTGTTTTTT
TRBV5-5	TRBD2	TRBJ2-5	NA	CASSPGLAGKETQYF	TGTGCCAGCAGCCCGGGACTAGCGGGAAAAGAGACCCAGTACTTC
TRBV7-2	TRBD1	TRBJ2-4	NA	CASSLVYGQARTKNIQYF	TGTGCCAGCAGCTTAGTTTATGGACAGGCCAGAACCAAAAACATTCAGTACTTC
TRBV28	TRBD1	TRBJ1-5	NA	CAAYPGTGNYQPQHF	TGTGCCGCCTACCCCGGGACAGGGAATTATCAGCCCCAGCATTTT
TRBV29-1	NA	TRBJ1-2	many	CSVEDGAVYGYTF	TGCAGCGTTGAAGATGGGGCGGTCTATGGCTACACCTTC
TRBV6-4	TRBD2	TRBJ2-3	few	CASSDGRGSTDTQYF	TGTGCCAGCAGTGACGGGCGGGGGAGCACAGATACGCAGTATTTT
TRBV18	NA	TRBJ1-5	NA	CASSPQGGTGRLPQHF	TGTGCCAGCTCACCACAAGGGGGTACGGGCCGTCTGCCCCAGCATTTT
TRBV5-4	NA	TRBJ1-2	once	CASSFLGDGYTF	TGTGCCAGCAGCTTTTTGGGAGATGGCTACACCTTC
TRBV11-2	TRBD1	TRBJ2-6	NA	CASLPAQGWAGANVLTF	TGTGCCAGCCTTCCGGCACAGGGGTGGGCTGGGGCCAACGTCCTGACTTTC
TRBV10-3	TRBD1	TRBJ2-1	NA	CAISDGTGAYNEQFF	TGTGCCATCAGTGACGGGACAGGGGCCTACAATGAGCAGTTCTTC